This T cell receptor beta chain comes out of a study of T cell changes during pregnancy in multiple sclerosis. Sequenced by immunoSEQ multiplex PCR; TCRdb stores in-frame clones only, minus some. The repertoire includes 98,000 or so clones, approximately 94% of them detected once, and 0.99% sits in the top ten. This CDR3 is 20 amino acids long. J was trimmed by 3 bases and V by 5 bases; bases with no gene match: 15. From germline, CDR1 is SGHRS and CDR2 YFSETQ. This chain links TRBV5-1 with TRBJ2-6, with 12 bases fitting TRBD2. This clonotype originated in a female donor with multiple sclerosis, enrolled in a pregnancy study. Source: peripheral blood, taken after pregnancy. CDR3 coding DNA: TGCGCCAGCAGGAAGAGGGCCCTAGCGGGAGGGCCTGGTGGGGCCAACGTCCTGACTTTC. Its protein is CASRKRALAGGPGGANVLTF.